A few counts support the clone carrying this T cell receptor (beta chain). Antigen: not known. These data originate in a study of metastatic and nonmetastatic thyroid tumors. Study information: Thyroid patients, malignant and benign, had repertoires compared across blood and tumor or nodule tissue. General study results and limits: For both blood and tumor, malignant thyroid tumors reportedly showed significantly higher TCR beta diversity than benign nodules did.

Thyroid surgery had not been preceded by any treatment in any patient. Original processing notes: Clinicopathological groups of papillary thyroid cancer showed CDR3 differences that were used to build a distant-metastasis classifier. Using MiXCR, TCRdb reanalyzed the PCR reads. The V and J calls and clone size come from TCRdb's table, not from the authors' own analysis. This table holds tens of thousands of clones, 9.5% to 12% found once. Sequencing was carried out using blood. The source is a female donor with papillary thyroid cancer or a benign thyroid nodule (not recorded which). Some clones in this sample may be carry-over from other donors' samples.

CDR3 residues: CASSGTGRPTDTQYF. The CDR3 nucleotides read TGTGCCAGTAGCGGTACCGGGAGGCCCACAGATACGCAGTATTTT. J is TRBJ2-3 and V is TRBV19, with 7 bases lining up with TRBD2. The V gene end was trimmed by 6 bases and the J gene end by 2 bases; junction bases not matched to a gene: 8. The germline CDR1 and CDR2 sequences are LNHDA and SQIVND (reference sequence). The CDR3 has 15 residues.